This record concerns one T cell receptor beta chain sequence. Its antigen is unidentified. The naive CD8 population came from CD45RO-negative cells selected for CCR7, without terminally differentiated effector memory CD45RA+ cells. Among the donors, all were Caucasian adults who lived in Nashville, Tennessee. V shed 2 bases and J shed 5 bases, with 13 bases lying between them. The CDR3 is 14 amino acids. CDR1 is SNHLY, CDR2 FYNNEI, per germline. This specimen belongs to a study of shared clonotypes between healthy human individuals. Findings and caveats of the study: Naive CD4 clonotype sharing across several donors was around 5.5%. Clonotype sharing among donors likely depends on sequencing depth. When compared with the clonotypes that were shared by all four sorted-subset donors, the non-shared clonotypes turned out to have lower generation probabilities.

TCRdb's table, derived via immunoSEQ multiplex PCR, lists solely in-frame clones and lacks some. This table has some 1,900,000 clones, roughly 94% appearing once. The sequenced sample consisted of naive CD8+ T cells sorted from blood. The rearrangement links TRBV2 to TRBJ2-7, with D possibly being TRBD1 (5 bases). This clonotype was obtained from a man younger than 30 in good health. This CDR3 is CASSEFQGLHEQYF. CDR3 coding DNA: TGTGCCAGCAGTGAATTCCAGGGTCTACACGAGCAGTACTTC.